The sequence of this T cell receptor (beta chain) was determined in a study of response to subunit inactivated influenza vaccine. Study-wide findings and caveats: With each seasonal influenza vaccination, the authors suggested, few new T cells are recruited.

The germline CDR1 and CDR2 sequences are SGHRS and YFSETQ. This CDR3 region has 14 residues. Many counts were recorded for this clonotype. Its antigen is still unknown. The junction differs from germline at one of its ends, possibly a read error. TCRdb redid the calling of the RT-PCR reads with MiXCR, one entry per CDR3 protein. This sample has hundreds of thousands of distinct CDR3 sequences, with around 13% found just once. The TCR sequence derives from a man in his fifties or sixties who received an inactivated influenza vaccine. The J gene is TRBJ2-5, the V gene TRBV5-1, with D uncertain. The sample here was PBMCs from blood, taken around 15 days before vaccination. The CDR3 region is CASSLGQYQETQYF. CDR3 DNA sequence: TGTGCCAGCAGCTTAGGCCAGTATCAAGAGACCCAGTACTTC.